This is a list of T cell receptor beta chains from one sample in a study of blood T cell repertoires in COVID-19. Sequencing used immunoSEQ multiplex PCR; TCRdb keeps in-frame clones, though not all of them. The table shows some 270,000 clones, with more than 80% occurring only once. The sample comprised PBMCs or T cells enriched from blood (not recorded which). The origin of the receptors is a woman in her 30s with acute COVID-19. CDR3s include the opening cysteine and the closing phenylalanine or tryptophan. The D gene is left open where the match is weak. Clone size is given for some rows only: seen once, a few or many times, or a class if the clone is expanded.

TRBD1	-	TRBV14	TRBJ2-1	CASSPDRGIYNEQFF	TGTGCCAGCAGCCCAGACAGGGGGATATACAATGAGCAGTTCTTC
TRBD1	once	TRBV19	TRBJ2-7	CASSTWDRGQEQYF	TGTGCCAGTAGTACCTGGGACAGGGGGCAGGAGCAGTACTTC
-	once	TRBV28	TRBJ1-5	CASSLYNSNQPQHF	TGTGCCAGCAGTTTATATAATAGCAATCAGCCCCAGCATTTT
-	-	TRBV28	TRBJ1-5	CASYGGEHQPQHF	TGTGCCAGCTATGGGGGGGAACATCAGCCCCAGCATTTT
-	-	TRBV28	TRBJ1-1	CASSSGLGSVVAFF	TGTGCCAGCAGTTCGGGACTTGGGTCTGTGGTAGCTTTCTTT
-	-	TRBV28	TRBJ2-2	CASSPLSPGELFF	TGTGCCAGCAGTCCTCTTAGCCCCGGGGAGCTGTTTTTT
-	-	TRBV18	TRBJ1-1	CASSADIVNTEAFF	TGTGCCAGCTCAGCAGACATCGTGAACACTGAAGCTTTCTTT
-	-	TRBV18	TRBJ2-2	CASSPSRETGELFF	TGTGCCAGCTCACCCTCTCGGGAAACCGGGGAGCTGTTTTTT
TRBD2	once	TRBV24-1	TRBJ2-3	CATSDLKREALSAQYF	TGTGCCACCAGTGATTTAAAGCGGGAGGCCCTATCGGCGCAGTATTTT
TRBD1	-	TRBV5-1	TRBJ1-4	CASSGGDRAPTNEKLFF	TGCGCCAGCAGCGGAGGGGACAGGGCCCCAACTAATGAAAAACTGTTTTTT
-	few	TRBV29-1	TRBJ2-1	CSAARETNEQFF	TGCAGCGCCGCAAGGGAGACGAATGAGCAGTTCTTC
-	-	TRBV28	TRBJ2-1	CASSLLPLAQWYEQFF	TGTGCCAGCAGTTTATTGCCCCTAGCCCAGTGGTATGAGCAGTTCTTC
-	-	TRBV6-2/TRBV6-3	TRBJ2-6	CASSYLRAGANVLTF	TGTGCCAGCAGTTACCTCAGGGCTGGGGCCAACGTCCTGACTTTC
-	-	TRBV19	TRBJ1-3	CASSIDRQRNTIYF	TGTGCCAGTAGTATAGATCGACAGAGAAACACCATATATTTT
-	-	TRBV11-3	TRBJ2-3	CASSRTGTSTDTQYF	TGTGCCAGCAGCCGGACTGGGACTAGCACAGATACGCAGTATTTT
-	-	TRBV9	TRBJ2-3	CASSVSGVSTDTQYF	TGTGCCAGCAGCGTGTCGGGAGTTAGCACAGATACGCAGTATTTT
-	-	TRBV4-1	TRBJ1-3	CASSQVETESSGNTIYF	TGCGCCAGCAGCCAAGTGGAGACAGAGAGCTCTGGAAACACCATATATTTT
TRBD1	-	TRBV28	TRBJ1-5	CASSPRGLGAGQPQHF	TGTGCCAGCAGTCCGAGGGGGCTGGGGGCTGGACAGCCCCAGCATTTT
-	-	TRBV19	TRBJ2-2	CASFGQAYTGELFF	TGTGCCAGCTTTGGTCAGGCCTACACCGGGGAGCTGTTTTTT
-	-	TRBV30	TRBJ2-7	CAWTESGSTYYEQYF	TGTGCCTGGACGGAATCGGGATCTACCTACTACGAGCAGTACTTC